This TCR beta chain was recorded in a study of spatial heterogeneity in lung cancer. Study-wide background: Among detected sequences, beta-chain ones consistently exceeded alpha-chain ones in number.

Trimming took off 6 bases at V and 7 bases at J, with 15 bases between the two ends. Germline lookup yields CDR1 SQVTM and CDR2 ANQGSEA. The CDR3 has 13 amino acids. Note on this clonotype: Its antigen is undetermined.

Time point described: sample taken at primary tumor resection. Without sorting, whole RNA was sequenced from tumor, nontumor lung or frozen PBMC. The study, taken as a whole, reports: Mutation counts in tumors were tracked by counts of expanded intratumoral alpha and beta TCRs. Tumor T cells had an estimated coverage that came to roughly 7% for alpha chains and roughly 13% for beta chains.

Each molecule of TCR cDNA was tagged with one unique molecular identifier. TCRdb processed the 5' RACE reads anew with MiXCR; each CDR3 protein has one entry. The data contain nearly 25,000 distinct CDR3 sequences, more than 8% of them seen just once; the ten biggest clones take up around 7%. The chain has TRBV29-1 and TRBJ2-2; weak D call: TRBD1 (5 bases). This receptor was taken from a male donor with early-stage non-small cell lung cancer. This material consisted of lung tumor tissue, taken at surgery. The chain's CDR3 is CSVTHAGFGELFF. In nucleotides, the CDR3 is TGCAGCGTCACGCACGCAGGGTTCGGGGAGCTGTTTTTT.